A selection of T cell receptor beta chains follows, all from one sample in a study of T cells in Graves' hyperthyroidism and ophthalmopathy. One entry per CDR3 protein, called by TCRdb with MiXCR from the multiplex PCR reads. The sample holds under 300,000 distinct CDR3 sequences, roughly 15% seen once. Sequencing was performed on blood. The receptors were sampled from a woman aged 25 to 45 with Graves' hyperthyroidism that later progressed to Graves' ophthalmopathy. The CDR3 runs from the conserved cysteine through the conserved F or W. A D gene is named only where the DNA matches it firmly. The listing skips clone size in some rows; elsewhere it reads once, few, many or a size class.

TRBV28,TRBJ2-2,many,-,CASSFSDGELFF,TGTGCCAGCAGTTTCTCGGACGGGGAGCTGTTTTTT
TRBV7-2,TRBJ2-3,many,TRBD1,CASRTGQGYTDTQYF,TGTGCCAGCAGGACTGGACAGGGATACACAGATACGCAGTATTTT
TRBV6-1,TRBJ2-1,many,TRBD1,CASSIRDSYNNEQFF,TGTGCCAGCAGTATCCGGGACAGTTACAACAATGAGCAGTTCTTC
TRBV18,TRBJ1-5,many,-,CASSPGALNQPQHF,TGTGCCAGCTCACCAGGGGCCCTCAATCAGCCCCAGCATTTT
TRBV29-1,TRBJ2-5,-,TRBD2,CSVDRPSGSGETQYF,TGCAGCGTTGATAGGCCTAGCGGGAGTGGGGAGACCCAGTACTTC
TRBV7-2,TRBJ1-2,many,-,CASSLVGPPGDYGYTF,TGTGCCAGCAGCTTAGTCGGTCCCCCAGGGGACTATGGCTACACCTTC
TRBV3-1,TRBJ1-4,-,-,CASSRTPGPGGEKLFF,TGTGCCAGCAGCCGAACGCCGGGACCCGGCGGTGAAAAACTGTTTTTT
TRBV29-1,TRBJ1-1,many,-,CSVSQVGEAFF,TGCAGCGTTTCCCAGGTTGGTGAAGCTTTCTTT
TRBV7-2,TRBJ1-2,many,-,CASSSRRGHTSGRERIYGYTF,TGTGCCAGCAGCTCCCGACGCGGGCACACGTCGGGGAGGGAGAGAATCTATGGCTACACCTTC
TRBV20-1,TRBJ1-1,many,-,CSARDMEAFF,TGCAGTGCTAGAGACATGGAAGCTTTCTTT
TRBV7-9,TRBJ1-1,few,TRBD1,CASRQGAGEAFF,TGTGCCAGCAGGCAGGGGGCAGGTGAAGCTTTCTTT
TRBV20-1,TRBJ2-3,few,-,CSARDRKEGTDTQYF,TGCAGTGCTAGAGATCGCAAGGAGGGCACAGATACGCAGTATTTT
TRBV7-9,TRBJ2-3,many,TRBD2,CASSFGTSGLDTQYF,TGTGCCAGCAGCTTCGGGACTAGCGGCTTAGATACGCAGTATTTT
TRBV6-1,TRBJ1-6,-,TRBD1,CATCRDRDLPLHF,TGTGCCACATGCCGGGACAGGGATTTACCCCTCCACTTT
TRBV19,TRBJ2-2,few,TRBD1,CASKEGDRESGELFF,TGTGCCAGTAAGGAAGGGGACAGGGAATCCGGGGAGCTGTTTTTT
TRBV7-2,TRBJ1-5,many,-,CASSLPGRDMAQHF,TGTGCCAGCAGCTTACCCGGGCGGGACATGGCCCAGCATTTT
TRBV10-3,TRBJ1-4,many,-,CAISGPTNEKLFF,TGTGCCATCAGTGGTCCAACTAATGAAAAACTGTTTTTT
TRBV24-1,TRBJ2-5,many,-,CATSDLPGWGQETQYF,TGTGCCACCAGTGATTTGCCAGGGTGGGGGCAAGAGACCCAGTACTTC
TRBV7-2,TRBJ2-7,-,TRBD1,CASSWGTGAGEQYF,TGTGCCAGCAGCTGGGGGACAGGCGCCGGCGAGCAGTACTTC
TRBV6-2/TRBV6-3,TRBJ1-2,few,-,CASSGRGRDGYTF,TGTGCCAGCAGTGGCCGGGGAAGGGATGGCTACACCTTC
TRBV3-2,TRBJ2-7,many,-,CASSQGTGNRFFLYEQYF,TGTGCCAGCAGCCAAGGGACAGGGAATAGATTTTTCCTCTACGAGCAGTACTTC
TRBV11-1,TRBJ2-1,many,TRBD2,CASSSTSGRANEQFF,TGTGCCAGCAGCTCCACTAGCGGGAGGGCCAATGAGCAGTTCTTC
TRBV20-1,TRBJ2-1,many,TRBD1,CSARDSGQDSLYEQFF,TGCAGTGCTAGAGACTCAGGACAGGACTCCTTATATGAGCAGTTCTTC
TRBV20-1,TRBJ1-2,many,TRBD1,CSATSGQVIYGYTF,TGCAGTGCTACCAGCGGACAGGTGATCTATGGCTACACCTTC
TRBV11-2,TRBJ2-5,many,TRBD1,CASSLAGTAKETQYF,TGTGCCAGCAGCTTAGCCGGGACAGCAAAAGAGACCCAGTACTTC
TRBV20-1,TRBJ1-5,-,-,CSARDISGGNQPQHF,TGCAGTGCTAGAGATATCTCAGGTGGCAATCAGCCCCAGCATTTT
TRBV28,TRBJ2-1,many,TRBD2,CASGQGLAETEQFF,TGTGCCAGCGGCCAAGGACTAGCGGAGACCGAGCAGTTCTTC
TRBV11-2,TRBJ2-3,many,-,CASSPMTADTQYF,TGTGCCAGCAGCCCTATGACAGCAGATACGCAGTATTTT
TRBV2,TRBJ2-5,many,-,CASTPSIWRETQYF,TGTGCCAGCACCCCCTCAATCTGGAGAGAGACCCAGTACTTC
TRBV27,TRBJ2-7,few,-,CASSLSGLGTYEQYF,TGTGCCAGCAGTTTATCAGGGCTAGGAACCTACGAGCAGTACTTC
TRBV3-1,TRBJ1-1,many,-,CASSLQVSTEAFF,TGTGCCAGCAGTCTCCAGGTTTCCACTGAAGCTTTCTTT
TRBV5-1,TRBJ2-5,few,TRBD1,CASSRAGTGGQTQYF,TGCGCCAGCAGCAGGGCCGGGACAGGGGGGCAGACCCAGTACTTC
TRBV30,TRBJ1-1,many,-,CAWARGPVDTEAFF,TGTGCCTGGGCCCGGGGGCCGGTGGACACTGAAGCTTTCTTT
TRBV5-1,TRBJ2-5,few,-,CASSFLMTEQETQYF,TGCGCCAGCAGCTTCCTTATGACCGAACAAGAGACCCAGTACTTC
TRBV28,TRBJ2-3,many,-,CASSPPATSFTDTQYF,TGTGCCAGCAGTCCACCCGCGACTAGTTTCACAGATACGCAGTATTTT
TRBV7-6,TRBJ2-3,-,-,CASSSNRAATDTQYF,TGTGCCAGCAGCTCCAACAGGGCCGCCACAGATACGCAGTATTTT
TRBV20-1,TRBJ2-1,few,TRBD2,CSARTSGRPNEQFF,TGCAGTGCTAGGACTAGCGGGAGGCCCAATGAGCAGTTCTTC
TRBV28,TRBJ2-7,-,TRBD2,CASTSSAGDTYEQYF,TGTGCCAGCACCAGCTCAGCGGGGGATACCTACGAGCAGTACTTC
TRBV20-1,TRBJ1-4,many,-,CSARDRDEKLFF,TGCAGTGCTAGAGATCGCGATGAAAAACTGTTTTTT
TRBV11-2,TRBJ2-7,many,TRBD1,CASSTGTEYEQYF,TGTGCCAGCAGCACCGGGACAGAGTACGAACAGTACTTC
TRBV10-3,TRBJ1-2,many,-,CAISQDGSYGYTF,TGTGCCATCAGTCAGGACGGAAGCTATGGCTACACCTTC
TRBV18,TRBJ2-1,many,-,CASSPSHRSSYEQFF,TGTGCCAGCTCACCTTCTCACCGTAGCTCATATGAGCAGTTCTTC
TRBV12-3/TRBV12-4,TRBJ2-1,many,-,CASSLSGSGHEQFF,TGTGCCAGCAGTTTGTCCGGGAGTGGGCATGAGCAGTTCTTC
TRBV4-1,TRBJ2-1,few,TRBD2,CASSHTSGSDNEQFF,TGCGCCAGCAGCCATACTAGCGGGAGCGACAATGAGCAGTTCTTC